This note documents a single T cell receptor (beta chain) sequence. Its cognate antigen is unknown. Donors, healthy HIV-negative adults, lacked recent acute infections or vaccinations. This entry comes from a study of shared clonotypes between healthy human individuals. Here immunoSEQ multiplex PCR was the method, and the copy in TCRdb shows in-frame clones only, minus some. This sample has a few million clones, with roughly 92% found just once. Study results and limitations: What naive subsets generally showed was a larger estimated richness than memory subsets showed.

The material sequenced was naive CD4+ T cells sorted from blood. Subset denoted: CD45RA+ positively selected. This receptor was taken from a man aged 18 to 29 in good health.

The CDR3 reads CASSSYSSDTQYF. In nucleotides, the CDR3 is TGTGCCAGCAGCAGCTATAGTTCAGATACGCAGTATTTT. V gene TRBV5-8 combines with J gene TRBJ2-3; D unclear. The CDR3 extends over 13 amino acids. V lost 4 bases to trimming and J lost 4 bases, with 10 bases between them. CDR1 SGHTS and CDR2 YDEGEE come from the germline V gene.